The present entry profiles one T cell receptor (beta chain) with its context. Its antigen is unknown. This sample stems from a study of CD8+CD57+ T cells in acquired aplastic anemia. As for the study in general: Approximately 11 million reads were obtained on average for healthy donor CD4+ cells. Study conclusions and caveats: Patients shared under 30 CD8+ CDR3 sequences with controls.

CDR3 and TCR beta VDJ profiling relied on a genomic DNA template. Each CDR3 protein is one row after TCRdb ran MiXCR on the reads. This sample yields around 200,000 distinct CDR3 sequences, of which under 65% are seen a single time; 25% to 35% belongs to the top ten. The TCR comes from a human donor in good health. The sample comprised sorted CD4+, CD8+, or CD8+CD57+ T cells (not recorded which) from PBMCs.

The CDR3 loop reads CASSYGTGGNTEAFF. In nucleotides, the CDR3 is TGTGCCAGCAGTTACGGGACAGGGGGGAACACTGAAGCTTTCTTT. V gene TRBV6-5 combines with J gene TRBJ1-1, with 11 bases that match TRBD1. The trim removed 2 bases at V and 1 base at J, leaving 0 bases unmatched. Germline CDR1 is MNHEY and CDR2 is SVGAGI. This CDR3 spans 15 amino acids.